Sequencing of this T cell receptor (beta chain) was carried out in a study of breast tumors, draining lymph nodes, adjacent tissues. Study observations and caveats: Findings are consistent with lymph node origin and intratumoral expansion of most tumor T cells. Tumors had less TCR diversity than lymph nodes, more than nontumor tissue. That most tumor T cells come from lymph nodes remained unproven.

In TCRdb, the multiplex PCR reads were re-called with MiXCR into one record per CDR3 protein. The repertoire holds under 75,000 distinct CDR3 sequences, with approximately 57% as singletons. With respect to this clonotype: The antigen is undetermined. One end of the junction fails to match germline, which may point to a read error.

The receptor's source is a female donor with breast cancer. Some clones in this sample may be carry-over from other donors' samples. The sequenced material came from breast tumor tissue.

The CDR3 reads CASSYTGTWGETQHF. The CDR3 DNA is TGTGCCAGCAGCTATACAGGGACTTGGGGAGAGACCCAGCACTTC. The genes are TRBV7-2 and TRBJ2-5; either TRBD1 or TRBD2 may fit D (6 bases each). This CDR3 region has 15 residues. The germline CDR1 and CDR2 sequences are SGHTA and FQGNSA.